This T cell receptor beta chain was documented in a study of beta chain features in type 1 diabetes. All of the isolated RNA was reverse transcribed, so expressed TCRB transcripts were sequenced. Clones were sequenced by immunoSEQ multiplex PCR, and TCRdb holds only the in-frame ones, with some missing. The top ten clones hold 0.03% to 0.04% of a sample with roughly 370,000 clones, 11% to 15% of them seen once. CDR1 is LGHNA, CDR2 YSLEER, per germline. The V gene end was trimmed by 0 bases and the J gene end by 15 bases; junction bases not matched to a gene: 2. CDR3 size: 13 residues. The sequencing input was naive CD4+ T cells from blood. The gene calls are TRBV4-3 and TRBJ2-1; 13 bases are shared with TRBD2. This TCR came from a man aged 25-45 years in good health. This CDR3 reads CASSQELAGGVFF. For the CDR3, the DNA is TGCGCCAGCAGCCAAGAACTAGCGGGAGGGGTGTTCTTC.